This entry lists 15 T cell receptor beta chains sequenced from one sample in a study of radiotherapy plus CTLA-4 blockade in lung cancer. The table came from immunoSEQ multiplex PCR; TCRdb's copy has only in-frame clones and leaves some out. Of about 80,000 clones in the sample, approximately 84% were seen once. Sample: peripheral blood, taken from a patient treated with radiotherapy plus ipilimumab. Every receptor here comes from a human donor with non-small cell lung cancer who had stable disease on radiotherapy plus ipilimumab.

The gene calls are TRBV5-1 and TRBJ1-6; D ambiguous. V was clipped by 0 bases and J by 6 bases, with 7 bases between them. The V gene's germline CDR1 is SGHRS and CDR2 YFSETQ. This CDR3 contains 14 residues. The CDR3, as DNA: TGCGCCAGCAGCTTGGCCGCTCCTAATTCACCCCTCCACTTT. As protein: CASSLAAPNSPLHF.

The chain recombines TRBV29-1 with TRBJ2-1; TRBD2 matches 7 bases. The CDR3 loop spans 16 amino acids. The germline CDR1 and CDR2 sequences are SQVTM and ANQGSEA. Trimming removed 2 bases from V and 6 bases from J; junction bases left unmatched: 13. The DNA for the CDR3 is TGCAGCGTTGAATTCCTTAGGCTAGCGGCTCGCAATGAGCAGTTCTTC. It translates to CSVEFLRLAARNEQFF.

The chain employs TRBV7-3 and TRBJ1-1, with D tentatively TRBD1 (6 bases). The germline CDR1 and CDR2 sequences are SGHTA and FQGTGA. Trimming shortened V by 5 bases and J by 4 bases, and 17 bases separated the two germline ends. The CDR3 loop spans 15 amino acids. CDR3: CASSATGSVGTEAFF. DNA of the CDR3: TGTGCCAGCAGCGCTACAGGGAGCGTGGGCACTGAAGCTTTCTTT.

The chain carries TRBV4-1 and TRBJ1-1; D ambiguous. Germline assignment: CDR1 MGHRA and CDR2 YSYEKL. The CDR3 spans 14 residues. The V gene lost 1 base and the J gene lost 5 bases, with 11 bases spanning the gap. CDR3 nucleotide sequence: TGCGCCAGCAGCCAAGGAGTTCGGGGTACTGAAGCTTTCTTT. It codes for CASSQGVRGTEAFF.

J is TRBJ2-2 and V is TRBV10-3; D might be TRBD2 (7 bases). Between the trimmed V and J ends, which lost 5 bases and 4 bases, there was a span of 14 bases. Germline V CDR1 and CDR2: ENHRY, SYGVKD. CDR3 size: 15 residues. Written as DNA, the CDR3 is TGTGCCATCAGTTCGGGGGGCGGTGGCACCGGGGAGCTGTTTTTT. This sequence encodes CAISSGGGGTGELFF.

This chain connects TRBV19 to TRBJ1-1, with D perhaps matching TRBD1 (5 bases). Germline lookup yields CDR1 LNHDA and CDR2 SQIVND (reference sequence). V was trimmed by 10 bases and J by 1 base, leaving 10 bases between them. This CDR3 has 12 residues. Here the CDR3 DNA reads TGTGCCACGGGGAGGGGGAACACTGAAGCTTTCTTT. Translating gives CATGRGNTEAFF. The full variable domain, completed using reference TRBV19 and TRBJ1-1, is DGGITQSPKYLFRKEGQNVTLSCEQNLNHDAMYWYRQDPGQGLRLIYYSQIVNDFQKGDIAEGYSVSREKKESFPLTVTSAQKNPTAFYLCATGRGNTEAFFGQGTRLTVV.

This chain uses TRBV30 with TRBJ2-3; TRBD2 matches 9 bases. Trimming cost V 5 bases and J 2 bases; bases outside gene matches: 2. Germline CDR1 and CDR2: GTSNPN and SVGIG (reference sequence). The CDR3 totals 13 residues. The CDR3 nucleotides are TGTGCCTGGGCTAGCGGGGCCACAGATACGCAGTATTTT. Encoded protein: CAWASGATDTQYF.

This chain connects TRBV5-1 to TRBJ2-2; TRBD1 matches 10 bases. CDR1 SGHRS and CDR2 YFSETQ come from the germline V gene. CDR3 length equals 15 residues. The V segment lost 5 bases and the J segment 3 bases; nucleotides outside the gene matches: 4. CDR3 region: CASRSGTGDTGELFF. CDR3 nucleotide sequence: TGCGCCAGCAGATCCGGGACAGGGGACACCGGGGAGCTGTTTTTT. Combining the CDR3 with reference TRBV5-1 and TRBJ2-2 gives the whole variable domain KAGVTQTPRYLIKTRGQQVTLSCSPISGHRSVSWYQQTPGQGLQFLFEYFSETQRNKGNFPGRFSGRQFSNSRSEMNVSTLELGDSALYLCASRSGTGDTGELFFGEGSRLTVL.

This sequence joins TRBV7-9 and TRBJ2-7; the match to TRBD1 covers 10 bases. The germline CDR1 and CDR2 sequences are SEHNR and FQNEAQ (reference sequence). The CDR3 contains 16 residues. The junction had 7 bases not matched to a gene; V was cut back by 1 base and J by 4 bases. CDR3 nucleotides: TGTGCCAGCAGCTTAGGTGACAGGACAGGGGGGTACGAGCAGTACTTC. It codes for CASSLGDRTGGYEQYF.

This clone was recorded only once. Other DNA sequences from this sample encode an identical CDR3 as well. The chain uses TRBV4-1 and TRBJ1-4, with 7 nucleotides matching TRBD1. V was clipped by 2 bases and J by 7 bases; unmatched bases: 7. Germline loops: CDR1 MGHRA, CDR2 YSYEKL. This CDR3 region has 15 residues. In DNA form, the CDR3 reads TGCGCCAGCAGCCAATTAGGAGGGGGCAGTGAAAAACTGTTTTTT. Protein product: CASSQLGGGSEKLFF.

The V gene is TRBV5-5, the J gene TRBJ2-3, with 8 bases fitting TRBD1. Per the germline V gene, CDR1 is SGHKS and CDR2 is YYEKEE (reference sequence). V trimming: 4 bases; J trimming: 15 bases; junction bases outside the gene matches: 7. The CDR3 consists of 11 residues. DNA for the CDR3: TGTGCCAGCAGCCCCGGGACAGGCGGATATTTT. It codes for CASSPGTGGYF.

The chain couples TRBV6-5 to TRBJ1-5; 8 bases fit TRBD1. The CDR3 runs to 14 residues. With 6 bases clipped from V and 1 base from J, the junction kept 2 bases outside the gene matches. Per the germline V gene, CDR1 is MNHEY and CDR2 is SVGAGI. The CDR3 spells CASSDRGSNQPQHF. Here the CDR3 DNA reads TGTGCCAGCAGCGACAGGGGAAGCAATCAGCCCCAGCATTTT.

The chain employs TRBV2 and TRBJ1-1; no clear D gene. This CDR3 has 18 amino acids. V lost 3 bases and J 1 base, leaving 21 bases between the germline ends. Germline-derived CDR1 and CDR2 are SNHLY and FYNNEI. The CDR3 reads CASSESRRLKQTNTEAFF. DNA for the CDR3: TGTGCCAGCAGTGAGTCCAGGAGGCTTAAACAGACGAACACTGAAGCTTTCTTT. Full variable domain (outside the CDR3, taken from reference TRBV2 and TRBJ1-1): EPEVTQTPSHQVTQMGQEVILRCVPISNHLYFYWYRQILGQKVEFLVSFYNNEISEKSEIFDDQFSVERPDGSNFTLKIRSTKLEDSAMYFCASSESRRLKQTNTEAFFGQGTRLTVV.

The chain links TRBV7-7 to TRBJ2-3; unclear D gene. The CDR3 has 13 amino acids. The germline V and J ends were trimmed by 1 base and 4 bases, with 6 bases remaining between them. CDR1 and CDR2 from the germline V gene are SSHAT and FNYEAQ (reference sequence). CDR3 nucleotide sequence: TGTGCCAGCAGCTTAGGGGCAGCAGATACGCAGTATTTT. Residues: CASSLGAADTQYF.

The chain employs TRBV28 and TRBJ1-5; D is ambiguous. V lost 5 bases, J lost 5 bases, and 10 bases lay in between. This CDR3 has 13 residues. CDR1 is MDHEN, CDR2 SYDVKM, per germline. The CDR3 here is CASSPAGYQPQHF. The CDR3 DNA sequence: TGTGCCAGCAGTCCGGCAGGTTATCAGCCCCAGCATTTT.